This T cell receptor (beta chain) comes out of a study of blood T cell repertoires in COVID-19. Looking at the study overall: The study drew acute and convalescent COVID-19 samples from the United States, Italy and Spain. From T cells, B-cell-depleted T cells, or PBMCs came the material, which was cDNA or gDNA.

The germline V gene encodes CDR1 LGHNA and CDR2 YNFKEQ. This CDR3 is built from 15 residues. Trimming cost V 0 bases and J 1 base, with 9 bases left between them. Original processing methods: Researchers report that nucleated cell counts were estimated from reference gene primer amplification. Some clones are missing from TCRdb's copy, which holds only in-frame ones; the method was immunoSEQ multiplex PCR. That table furnishes V, J and clone size, whereas the DNA furnished D and trimming. The sample contains 230,000 or so clones, around 86% of which appear only once. This clone was seen a few times. The receptor was isolated from a human donor in a cohort sampled during active COVID-19. This sequence joins TRBV4-2 and TRBJ1-1; possible D gene TRBD1, 5 bases. Sequencing was performed on peripheral blood. The CDR3 here is CASSQDSQGNTEAFF. DNA of the CDR3: TGTGCCAGCAGCCAAGATAGTCAGGGGAACACTGAAGCTTTCTTT.